This T cell receptor beta chain was profiled in a study of blood T cells in healthy people across ages. Each sample had at least 6 million PBMCs isolated. Trimming cost V 3 bases and J 9 bases, with 18 bases left between them. Germline assignment: CDR1 LNHNV and CDR2 YYDKDF (reference sequence). This CDR3 region has 15 residues. For the second PCR, which ran for about 6 to 12 cycles, a sample-barcoded 5' primer and a J-beta primer mix were used. Each TCR beta cDNA got a 12-nucleotide random molecular identifier. TCRdb passed the 5' RACE reads through MiXCR, listing each CDR3 protein once. The sample has about a million distinct CDR3 sequences, about 53% seen once. This clonotype appeared a few times. Its antigen is undetermined. Study-level results: As naive T cell percentage varied, TCR beta diversity correlated strongly with it.

This TCR was recovered from a woman between 55 and 75 years old in good health. Specimen: blood. The chain uses TRBV15 and TRBJ1-5, with D maybe TRBD1 (5 bases). CDR3 loop: CATSSHRAGGRPQHF. CDR3 DNA: TGTGCCACCAGCAGTCACCGTGCCGGGGGTCGGCCCCAGCATTTT.